This T cell receptor (beta chain) was sequenced in a study of identical twins. Study results and caveats: Whereas memory repertoires showed no such difference, abundant cord blood beta clonotypes carried fewer insertions. Twins showed weaker excess sharing in their beta out-of-frame sequences. Analyses of zero insertions could be partly confounded by invariant MAIT and iNKT cells.

This clonotype was observed a handful of times. Its antigen is currently unknown. Germline V gene data show CDR1 as SGHAT and CDR2 as FQNNGV. V dropped 1 base and J dropped 0 bases, with 11 bases sitting between them. This CDR3 comprises 16 residues. MiXCR was run by TCRdb on the 5' RACE reads, yielding one entry per CDR3 protein. This table holds fewer than 450,000 distinct CDR3 sequences, approximately 8.8% found once. V usage is TRBV11-2 and J usage is TRBJ2-3; perhaps TRBD2 as D (5 bases). The clonotype was recovered from a woman in her forties or fifties in good health. Material: naive T cells sorted from blood. CDR3 coding DNA: TGTGCCAGCAGCTTAGGGCTAGCACCTAGCACAGATACGCAGTATTTT. Its protein is CASSLGLAPSTDTQYF. The full variable domain, rest sourced from reference TRBV11-2 and TRBJ2-3, is EAGVAQSPRYKIIEKRQSVAFWCNPISGHATLYWYQQILGQGPKLLIQFQNNGVVDDSQLPKDRFSAERLKGVDSTLKIQPAKLEDSAVYLCASSLGLAPSTDTQYFGPGTRLTVL.